This T cell receptor (beta chain) was found in a study of blood T cells in healthy people across ages. The CDR3 is 16 residues long. The germline gives CDR1 MNHEY, CDR2 SVGAGI. V lost 4 bases to trimming and J lost 0 bases, with 13 bases between them. Together with a sample-barcoded 5' primer, a J-beta primer mix was included in a second PCR lasting roughly 6 to 12 cycles. TCRdb fed the 5' RACE reads into MiXCR, producing one record per CDR3 protein. The data contain nearly 800,000 distinct CDR3 sequences, just over 55% of them singletons. Source material: blood. V usage is TRBV6-5 and J usage is TRBJ2-4; no firm D call. The sequence came from a man aged 40-55 years in good health. The DNA for the CDR3 is TGTGCCAGCAGTTCGGAAAGGAACTTAGCCAAAAACATTCAGTACTTC. Its protein product is CASSSERNLAKNIQYF.